This T cell receptor (beta chain) originates from a study of T cell responses to AZD1222 COVID-19 vaccine. Some clones are missing from TCRdb's copy, which holds only in-frame ones; the method was immunoSEQ multiplex PCR. Among 90,000 to 120,000 clones listed, about 92% were seen once. Trimming left V 10 bases short and J 1 base short, with 14 bases between. Germline lookup yields CDR1 MDHEN and CDR2 SYDVKM. This CDR3 spans 15 amino acids. This sample comprised peripheral blood, obtained on day 0 of AZD1222 vaccination. The source is an adult in good health. The rearrangement uses TRBV28 and TRBJ1-6; D is uncertain. CDR3 DNA sequence: TGTGCCACCAAGGCGTGGGAGTCCTATAATTCACCCCTCCACTTT. As protein: CATKAWESYNSPLHF.